The 10 T cell receptor beta chains reported below all come from one sample, sequenced in a study of blood T cell repertoires in COVID-19. Clones were sequenced by immunoSEQ multiplex PCR, and TCRdb holds only the in-frame ones, with some missing. Of around 41,000 clones listed, 90% are singletons. The sequenced sample was peripheral blood. Receptors were obtained from a human donor in a cohort sampled during active COVID-19.

J is TRBJ1-3 and V is TRBV6-4, with 9 bases matching TRBD1. The CDR3 sequence is 18 residues long. From germline, CDR1 is MRHNA and CDR2 SNTAGT. The J segment lost 4 bases and the V segment lost 0 bases, leaving 10 bases of the junction unmatched. For the CDR3, the DNA is TGTGCCAGCAGTGACTCGGGGACAGGGAAATCGTGGGGAAACACCATATATTTT. Translation gives CASSDSGTGKSWGNTIYF.

The CDR3 loop reads CATQGHENTGELFF. The CDR3 DNA reads TGTGCCACCCAGGGACACGAGAACACCGGGGAGCTGTTTTTT. The chain uses TRBV2 and TRBJ2-2, with D tentatively TRBD1 (6 bases). Germline V lookup: CDR1 SNHLY, CDR2 FYNNEI. Trimming pared 10 bases from V and 1 base from J, leaving 13 bases between. CDR3 size: 14 residues.

V is TRBV30 and J is TRBJ2-5; TRBD1 aligns across 7 bases. CDR3 length equals 14 residues. V lost 3 bases and J lost 8; bases outside the gene matches: 12. CDR1 is GTSNPN and CDR2 is SVGIG in the germline V gene (reference sequence). CDR3 nucleotide sequence: TGTGCCTGGAGGGGGCAAGGGGGCCAAGGCACCCAGTACTTC. This sequence encodes CAWRGQGGQGTQYF.

The chain couples TRBV2 to TRBJ2-7, with 10 bases lining up with TRBD2. Losses at the gene ends were 7 bases for V and 6 bases for J; bases not matched to a gene: 15. CDR3 length: 16 amino acids. Per the germline V gene, CDR1 is SNHLY and CDR2 is FYNNEI. In nucleotides, the CDR3 is TGTGCCAGCAAACCGGACGCTAGCGGGAGTAGACTCGAGCAGTACTTC. Its protein is CASKPDASGSRLEQYF.

CDR3: CASSEEGGVRTDTQYF. The CDR3 nucleotides read TGTGCCAGCAGTGAAGAAGGGGGAGTGAGGACAGATACGCAGTATTTT. The J gene is TRBJ2-3, the V gene TRBV2, with TRBD1 as a possible D gene (6 bases). CDR3 length: 16 amino acids. From germline, CDR1 is SNHLY and CDR2 FYNNEI. The V end was cut by 1 base, the J end by 3 bases, with 14 bases between.

The V gene is TRBV6-6, the J gene TRBJ2-7; no clear D. This CDR3 contains 11 residues. Trimming removed 6 bases at V and 3 bases at J, with 6 bases between. Germline V gives CDR1 MNHNY, CDR2 SVGAGI (reference sequence). The CDR3 DNA reads TGTGCCAGCAGGATCGGCTACGAGCAGTACTTC. This encodes CASRIGYEQYF.

This chain joins TRBV5-6 and TRBJ2-3, with 7 bases fitting TRBD2. CDR3 length: 14 residues. V dropped 3 bases and J dropped 4; count of bases not matched to a gene: 5. In germline, CDR1 is SGHDT, CDR2 YYEEEE. The CDR3 sequence is CASSYPTSSDTQYF. The CDR3 region has the DNA TGTGCCAGCAGCTACCCGACTAGCTCAGATACGCAGTATTTT.

This chain joins TRBV19 and TRBJ2-5; tentative D call: TRBD1 (6 bases). The germline V gene encodes CDR1 LNHDA and CDR2 SQIVND (reference sequence). V lost 0 bases, J lost 6 bases, and 17 bases lay in between. The CDR3 spans 16 residues. In nucleotides, the CDR3 is TGTGCCAGTAGTATAGATCGAATTACAGGGTCAAAGACCCAGTACTTC. The encoded protein is CASSIDRITGSKTQYF.

CDR3 in amino acids: CASSETGRADTQYF. The DNA of the CDR3 is TGTGCCAGCAGTGAAACAGGGAGGGCAGATACGCAGTATTTT. The chain carries TRBV25-1 and TRBJ2-3; maybe TRBD2 (7 bases). CDR1 is MGHDK, CDR2 SYGVNS, per germline. The CDR3 totals 14 residues. V was trimmed by 2 bases and J by 4 bases, leaving 10 bases between them.

The rearrangement links TRBV12-3 or TRBV12-4 to TRBJ2-3; D remains ambiguous. There are 13 residues in the CDR3. Trimming took off 1 base at V and 1 base at J, with 3 bases between the two ends. CDR3 residues: CASSLVGTDTQYF. CDR3 nucleotide sequence: TGTGCCAGCAGTTTAGTCGGCACAGATACGCAGTATTTT.